The TCR beta chain under discussion was sequenced for a study of T cells in Graves' hyperthyroidism and ophthalmopathy. Subjects with ophthalmopathy showed a Clinical Activity Score no lower than 3, a NOSPECS grade no lower than 4, and a duration shorter than 3 months. PBMCs were sourced from roughly 9.3 ml fresh peripheral blood. Study results and limitations: Most thyroid clonotypes expanded above 0.001 were also detected in blood. The model made its ophthalmopathy prediction, and onset followed a median 6.5 months later.

Amplification yielded TCR beta CDR3 regions, with RNA transcripts as the source. The TCR CDR3 was amplified in a first-round RT-PCR using the HTBI primer set. TCRdb fed the multiplex PCR reads into MiXCR, producing one record per CDR3 protein. The sample lists about 640,000 distinct CDR3 sequences; more than 14% were seen once. Germline CDR1 reads LNHDA; CDR2 reads SQIVND (reference sequence). The V end lost 3 bases, the J end lost 10 bases, and 13 bases lay between the germline ends. The CDR3 sequence is 13 residues long. Notes on this clonotype: Its specificity is not known.

The V gene is TRBV19, the J gene TRBJ2-1, with unresolved D. This sequence was found in a woman in her fifties or sixties with Graves' ophthalmopathy. The sample taken for sequencing was blood. CDR3 sequence reads: CASSMTVLGEQFF. In DNA, the CDR3 is TGTGCCAGTAGTATGACCGTGCTGGGGGAGCAGTTCTTC.